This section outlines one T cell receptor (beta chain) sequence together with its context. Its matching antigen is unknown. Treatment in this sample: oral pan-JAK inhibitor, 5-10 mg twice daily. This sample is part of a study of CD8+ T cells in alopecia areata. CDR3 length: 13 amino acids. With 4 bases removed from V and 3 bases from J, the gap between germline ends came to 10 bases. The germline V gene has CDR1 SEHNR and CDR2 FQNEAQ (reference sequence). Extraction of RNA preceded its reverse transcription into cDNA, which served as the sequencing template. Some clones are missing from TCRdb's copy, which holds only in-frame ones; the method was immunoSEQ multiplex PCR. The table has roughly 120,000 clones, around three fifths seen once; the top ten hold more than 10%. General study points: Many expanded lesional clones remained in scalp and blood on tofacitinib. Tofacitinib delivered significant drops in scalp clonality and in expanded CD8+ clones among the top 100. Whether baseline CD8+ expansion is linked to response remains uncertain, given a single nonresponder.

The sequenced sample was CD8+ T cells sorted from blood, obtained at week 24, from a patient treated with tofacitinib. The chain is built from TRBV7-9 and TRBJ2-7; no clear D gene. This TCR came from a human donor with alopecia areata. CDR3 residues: CASSSSEYYEQYF. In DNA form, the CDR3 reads TGTGCCAGCAGCTCCTCCGAATACTACGAGCAGTACTTC.